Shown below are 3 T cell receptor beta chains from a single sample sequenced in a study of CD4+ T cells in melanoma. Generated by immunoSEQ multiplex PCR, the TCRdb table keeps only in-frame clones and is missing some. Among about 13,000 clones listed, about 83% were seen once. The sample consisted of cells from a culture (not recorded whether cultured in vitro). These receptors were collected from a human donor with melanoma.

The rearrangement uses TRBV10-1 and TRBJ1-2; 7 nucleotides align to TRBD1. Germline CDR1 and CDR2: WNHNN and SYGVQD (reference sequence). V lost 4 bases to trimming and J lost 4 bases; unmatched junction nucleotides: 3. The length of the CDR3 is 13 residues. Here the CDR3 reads CASSAQGSYGYTF. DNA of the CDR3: TGCGCCAGCAGTGCACAGGGGAGCTATGGCTACACCTTC.

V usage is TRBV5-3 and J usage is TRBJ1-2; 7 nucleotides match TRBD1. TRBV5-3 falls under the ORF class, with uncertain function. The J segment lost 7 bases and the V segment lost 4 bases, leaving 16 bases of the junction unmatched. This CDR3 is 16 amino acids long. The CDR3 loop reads CARSPWSVTGDCGYTF. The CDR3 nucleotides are TGTGCCAGAAGCCCGTGGAGTGTTACAGGGGACTGTGGCTACACCTTC.

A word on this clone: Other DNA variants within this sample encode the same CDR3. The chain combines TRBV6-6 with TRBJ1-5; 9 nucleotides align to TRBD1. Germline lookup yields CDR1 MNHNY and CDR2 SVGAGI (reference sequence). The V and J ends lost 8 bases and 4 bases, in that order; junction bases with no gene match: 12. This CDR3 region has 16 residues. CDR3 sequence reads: CASRVTGGNSNQPQHF. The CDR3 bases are TGTGCCAGCCGCGTGACAGGGGGAAATAGTAATCAGCCCCAGCATTTT.